These T cell receptor beta chains were read from a single sample in a study of human T cells and chemical hapten exposure. TCRdb processed the RACE reads anew with MiXCR; each CDR3 protein has one entry. Among 65,000 to 95,000 distinct CDR3 sequences, over 9.5% were seen once, and the ten largest hold 3.5%. The sequencing used whole blood, collected in connection with sensitization to the hapten diphenylcyclopropenone (DPC). Every receptor here comes from a woman aged 55-69 years with alopecia areata. Some clones in this sample may be carry-over from other donors' samples. The CDR3 runs from the conserved cysteine through the conserved F or W.

j_gene | v_gene | CDR3aa
TRBJ2-5 | TRBV29-1 | CSVERQGFLETQYF
TRBJ2-5 | TRBV5-1 | CASSLDGQETRYF
TRBJ1-2 | TRBV18 | CASSPSEEFYGYTF
TRBJ2-3 | TRBV5-6 | CASSSSGVTSTDTQYF
TRBJ2-1 | TRBV12-3/TRBV12-4 | CASSWTSGGAEQFF
TRBJ2-7 | TRBV15 | CATSRGGETYEQYF
TRBJ1-4 | TRBV7-8 | CASSQGGGINEKLFF
TRBJ2-7 | TRBV19 | CASLASPEGGRLEQYF
TRBJ1-4 | TRBV23-1 | CFGYDRRVGEKLFF
TRBJ2-1 | TRBV5-1 | CASSRGYNEQFF
TRBJ1-1 | TRBV6-5 | CASSPTSPNTEAFF
TRBJ2-7 | TRBV19 | CASSYSGGTYEQYF
TRBJ1-1 | TRBV9 | CASSVCPPQNRVGTEAFF
TRBJ1-5 | TRBV5-5 | CASSFGTEYQPQHF
TRBJ2-7 | TRBV9 | CASSVGVDSYEQYF
TRBJ2-7 | TRBV12-3/TRBV12-4 | CASRPGLGEQYF
TRBJ2-2 | TRBV12-3/TRBV12-4 | CASSFGRTGELFF
TRBJ1-5 | TRBV7-6 | CASSLRGGQDSNQPQHF
TRBJ2-2 | TRBV20-1 | CSARPSGGHGTGELFF
TRBJ1-2 | TRBV29-1 | CSVSRDGDGYTF
TRBJ2-2 | TRBV7-9 | CASSFNPGELFF
TRBJ2-1 | TRBV12-5 | CASGLAQVMSYNEQFF
TRBJ1-1 | TRBV4-2 | CASSQWGGAVNTEAFF
TRBJ2-7 | TRBV20-1 | CSATPRGPYEQYF
TRBJ2-3 | TRBV5-1 | CASSFGQGASTDTQYF
TRBJ2-7 | TRBV5-1 | CASSLDGVASNYEQYF
TRBJ1-1 | TRBV5-1 | CASSLAGYGAEAFF
TRBJ2-7 | TRBV5-1 | CASSLAQGNDEQYF
TRBJ2-7 | TRBV10-3 | CAISESWVEQYF
TRBJ1-1 | TRBV7-3 | CASSLNSDRATEAFF
TRBJ2-7 | TRBV27 | CASSPPGHEQYF
TRBJ1-2 | TRBV12-3/TRBV12-4 | CASSTGHAVGYTF
TRBJ2-1 | TRBV5-6 | CASSWDSKAYNEQFF
TRBJ1-1 | TRBV10-2 | CASSETGGSGTEAFF
TRBJ2-7 | TRBV28 | CASSFRIRSPYEQYF
TRBJ2-3 | TRBV3-1 | CASSQRDYLADTQYF
TRBJ1-6 | TRBV20-1 | CSASGQGESLHF
TRBJ1-2 | TRBV7-9 | CASSLESYYGYTF
TRBJ1-1 | TRBV12-3/TRBV12-4 | CASSSAPGTAFF
TRBJ2-3 | TRBV6-5 | CASSPGSAGYTDTQYF
TRBJ2-5 | TRBV30 | CAWSTETQYF
TRBJ2-7 | TRBV7-2 | CASSRDRRAEQYF
TRBJ2-7 | TRBV9 | CASSVDPGTLSYEQYF
TRBJ1-1 | TRBV29-1 | CSGSRDSNLKAFF